Listed below are T cell receptor beta chains from one sample, sequenced in a study of vaccination and CD4 T cells after COVID-19. Antigen specificity for these receptors is unknown. In TCRdb, the PCR reads were re-called with MiXCR into one record per CDR3 protein. The table lists 15,000 to 16,000 distinct CDR3 sequences, 60% to 75% of them singletons. Material for sequencing was CD4+ T cells from blood, cultured in vitro. The receptor source for this set is a human donor who had recovered from COVID-19. CDR3s include the opening cysteine and the closing phenylalanine or tryptophan. The order of the fields is CDR3 protein, CDR3 DNA, clone size, D gene, V gene, J gene. D genes are given only for firm matches. Part of the rows lack a size; the others show once, few, many or a class for expanded clones.

CASSLLTGSNQPQHF	TGTGCCAGCAGTTTGTTGACAGGCAGCAATCAGCCCCAGCATTTT	-	-	TRBV28	TRBJ1-5
CASAPYSAGMTEAFF	TGTGCCAGCGCCCCCTACTCCGCAGGGATGACTGAAGCTTTCTTT	-	-	TRBV6-2/TRBV6-3	TRBJ1-1
CAWSANSNQPQHF	TGTGCCTGGAGTGCTAATAGCAATCAGCCCCAGCATTTT	few	-	TRBV30	TRBJ1-5
CASSDSFRPQHF	TGTGCCAGCAGTGACAGTTTCCGGCCCCAGCATTTT	-	-	TRBV6-2/TRBV6-3	TRBJ1-5
CASSLFSRGRGDTQYF	TGTGCCAGCAGCTTATTTTCCAGGGGGAGGGGAGATACGCAGTATTTT	-	-	TRBV7-2	TRBJ2-3
CASSGNGDRQETQYF	TGCGCCAGCAGTGGGAACGGGGATCGGCAAGAGACCCAGTACTTC	-	-	TRBV10-1	TRBJ2-5
CASSTPDAKWGIQYF	TGTGCCAGCAGCACACCGGACGCTAAGTGGGGCATTCAGTACTTC	-	-	TRBV2	TRBJ2-4
CSAQGSNQPQHF	TGCAGCGCCCAGGGCAGTAATCAGCCCCAGCATTTT	once	-	TRBV29-1	TRBJ1-5
CASSYLLAGSGKTQYF	TGTGCCAGCTCGTACCTGTTAGCGGGATCTGGAAAGACCCAGTACTTC	-	TRBD2	TRBV6-2/TRBV6-3	TRBJ2-5
CASSPPNQPQHF	TGTGCCAGCAGTCCGCCCAATCAGCCCCAGCATTTT	-	-	TRBV6-2/TRBV6-3	TRBJ1-5
CASSLSGANVLTF	TGTGCCAGCAGTTTATCTGGGGCCAACGTCCTGACTTTC	-	-	TRBV27	TRBJ2-6
CASIPRGLIYEQYF	TGTGCCAGCATCCCCCGAGGACTAATCTACGAGCAGTACTTC	-	-	TRBV28	TRBJ2-7
CSARSLGGHKTPDSIQETQYF	TGCAGTGCTAGGTCTTTGGGGGGCCATAAAACACCAGACAGCATACAAGAGACCCAGTACTTC	few	-	TRBV20-1	TRBJ2-5
CASSPTNQPQHF	TGTGCCAGCTCACCAACCAATCAGCCCCAGCATTTT	-	-	TRBV18	TRBJ1-5
CSAGLSSYEQYF	TGCAGTGCTGGACTTAGCTCCTACGAGCAGTACTTC	-	-	TRBV20-1	TRBJ2-7
CASSSLPGPTYEQYF	TGTGCCAGCAGCTCCCTGCCGGGGCCTACCTACGAGCAGTACTTC	few	-	TRBV7-2	TRBJ2-7